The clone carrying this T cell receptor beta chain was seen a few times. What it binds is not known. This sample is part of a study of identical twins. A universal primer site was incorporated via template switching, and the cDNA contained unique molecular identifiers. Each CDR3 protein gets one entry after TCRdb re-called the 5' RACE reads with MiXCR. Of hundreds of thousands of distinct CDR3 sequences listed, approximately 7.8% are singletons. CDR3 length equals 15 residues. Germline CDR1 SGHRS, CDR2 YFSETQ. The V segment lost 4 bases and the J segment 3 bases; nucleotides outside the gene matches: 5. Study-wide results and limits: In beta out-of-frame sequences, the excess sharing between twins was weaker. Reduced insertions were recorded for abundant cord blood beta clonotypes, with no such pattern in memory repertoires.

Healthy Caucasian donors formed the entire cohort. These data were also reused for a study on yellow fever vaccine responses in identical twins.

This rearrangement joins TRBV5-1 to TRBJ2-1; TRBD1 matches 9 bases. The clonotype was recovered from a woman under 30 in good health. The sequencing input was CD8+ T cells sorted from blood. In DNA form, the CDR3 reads TGCGCCAGCAGCAGTACAGGGGGCCTCTACAATGAGCAGTTCTTC. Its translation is CASSSTGGLYNEQFF.